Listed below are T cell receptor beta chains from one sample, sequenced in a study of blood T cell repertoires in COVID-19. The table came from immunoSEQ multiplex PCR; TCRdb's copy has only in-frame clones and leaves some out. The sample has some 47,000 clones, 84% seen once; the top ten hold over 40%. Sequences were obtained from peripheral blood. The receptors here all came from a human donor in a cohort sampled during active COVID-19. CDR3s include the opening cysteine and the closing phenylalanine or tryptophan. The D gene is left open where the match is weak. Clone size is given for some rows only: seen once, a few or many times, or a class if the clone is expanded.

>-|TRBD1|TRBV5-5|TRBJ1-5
CASSFEGASNQPQHF
TGTGCCAGCAGCTTCGAGGGGGCGAGCAATCAGCCCCAGCATTTT
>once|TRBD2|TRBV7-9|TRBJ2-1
CASSRAGSKDEQFF
TGTGCCAGCAGCCGAGCGGGGAGCAAGGATGAGCAGTTCTTC
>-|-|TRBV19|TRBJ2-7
CASSGMRRDFSEQYF
TGTGCCAGTAGTGGGATGAGGAGGGACTTCAGCGAGCAGTACTTC
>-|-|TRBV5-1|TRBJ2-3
CASRLSFTDTQYF
TGCGCCAGCAGGCTATCTTTCACAGATACGCAGTATTTT
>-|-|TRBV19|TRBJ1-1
CASSIAGEAFF
TGTGCCAGTAGTATAGCGGGTGAAGCTTTCTTT
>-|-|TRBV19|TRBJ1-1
CASSIDGRGITEAFF
TGTGCCAGTAGTATAGATGGCAGGGGTATCACTGAAGCTTTCTTT
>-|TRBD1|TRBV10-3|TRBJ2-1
CAISLGQMYNEQFF
TGTGCCATCAGTTTGGGACAGATGTACAATGAGCAGTTCTTC
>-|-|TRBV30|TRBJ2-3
CAWRGLQGWDTQYF
TGTGCCTGGAGAGGTTTGCAGGGTTGGGATACGCAGTATTTT
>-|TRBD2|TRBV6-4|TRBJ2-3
CASSNSGGISTDTQYF
TGTGCCAGCAGTAATAGCGGGGGGATTTCCACAGATACGCAGTATTTT
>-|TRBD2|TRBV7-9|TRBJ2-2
CASSLLRGGTGELFF
TGTGCCAGCAGCTTACTCCGCGGGGGCACCGGGGAGCTGTTTTTT
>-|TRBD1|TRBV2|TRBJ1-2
CASSEALGRGTYGYTF
TGTGCCAGCAGTGAAGCGTTAGGCAGGGGGACCTATGGCTACACCTTC
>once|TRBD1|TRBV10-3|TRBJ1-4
CAISETSGGAEEKLFF
TGTGCCATCAGTGAGACCTCAGGGGGCGCAGAAGAAAAACTGTTTTTT
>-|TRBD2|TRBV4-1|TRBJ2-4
CASSQLGTTKNIQYF
TGCGCCAGCAGCCAGTTAGGGACTACTAAAAACATTCAGTACTTC
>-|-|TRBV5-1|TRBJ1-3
CASSLEAGGNTIYF
TGCGCCAGCAGCTTGGAGGCAGGGGGAAACACCATATATTTT
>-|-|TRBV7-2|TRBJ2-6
CASSLGGGANVLTF
TGTGCCAGCAGCTTAGGAGGTGGGGCCAACGTCCTGACTTTC
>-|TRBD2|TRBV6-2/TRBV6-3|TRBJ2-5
CASSYPLAGGPRGETQYF
TGTGCCAGCAGTTACCCGCTAGCGGGGGGGCCAAGGGGAGAGACCCAGTACTTC
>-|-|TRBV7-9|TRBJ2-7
CASSLARGYEQYF
TGTGCCAGCAGCTTAGCTCGGGGCTACGAGCAGTACTTC
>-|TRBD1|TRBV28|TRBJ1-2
CASRSTGAYTF
TGTGCCAGCAGATCCACAGGGGCCTACACCTTC
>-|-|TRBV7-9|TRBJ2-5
CASSARGAQQETQYF
TGTGCCAGCAGCGCCCGGGGAGCGCAGCAAGAGACCCAGTACTTC